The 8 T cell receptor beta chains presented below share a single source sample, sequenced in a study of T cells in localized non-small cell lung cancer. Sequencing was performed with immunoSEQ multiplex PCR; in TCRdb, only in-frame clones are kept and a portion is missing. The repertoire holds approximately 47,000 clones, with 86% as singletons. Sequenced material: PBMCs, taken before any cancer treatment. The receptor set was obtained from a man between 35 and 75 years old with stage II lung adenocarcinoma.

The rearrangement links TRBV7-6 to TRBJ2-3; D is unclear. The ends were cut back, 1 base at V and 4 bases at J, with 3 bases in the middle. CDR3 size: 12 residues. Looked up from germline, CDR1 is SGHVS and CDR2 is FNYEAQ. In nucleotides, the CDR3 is TGTGCCAGCAGCTTAGTTGCAGATACGCAGTATTTT. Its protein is CASSLVADTQYF.

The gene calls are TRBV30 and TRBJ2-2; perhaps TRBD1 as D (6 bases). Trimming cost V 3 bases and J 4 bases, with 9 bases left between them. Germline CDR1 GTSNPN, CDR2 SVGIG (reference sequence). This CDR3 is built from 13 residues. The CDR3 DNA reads TGTGCCTGGAGCCCACAGGGCACCGGGGAGCTGTTTTTT. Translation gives CAWSPQGTGELFF.

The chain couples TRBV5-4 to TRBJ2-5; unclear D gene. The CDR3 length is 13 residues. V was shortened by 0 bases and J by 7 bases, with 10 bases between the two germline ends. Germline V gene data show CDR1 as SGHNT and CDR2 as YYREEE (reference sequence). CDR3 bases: TGTGCCAGCAGCTTGGGGCTCCCGGGGACCCAGTACTTC. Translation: CASSLGLPGTQYF.

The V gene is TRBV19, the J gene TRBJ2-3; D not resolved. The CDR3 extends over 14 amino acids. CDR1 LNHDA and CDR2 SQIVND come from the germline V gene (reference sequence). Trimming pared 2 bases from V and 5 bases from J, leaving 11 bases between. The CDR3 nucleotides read TGTGCCAGTAGTATACCCCCAGCAGGAGATACGCAGTATTTT. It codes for CASSIPPAGDTQYF.

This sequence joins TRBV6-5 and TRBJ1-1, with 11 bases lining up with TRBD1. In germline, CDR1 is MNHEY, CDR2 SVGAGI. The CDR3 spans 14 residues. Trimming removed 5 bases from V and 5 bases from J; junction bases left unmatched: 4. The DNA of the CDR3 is TGTGCCAGCAGTGGACAGGGGGCAGGGACTGAAGCTTTCTTT. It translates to CASSGQGAGTEAFF.

The CDR3 protein is CSVVGQSMNTEAFF. CDR3 nucleotide sequence: TGCAGCGTTGTCGGACAGTCTATGAACACTGAAGCTTTCTTT. The chain uses TRBV29-1 and TRBJ1-1; TRBD1 is a possible D gene (6 bases). The V gene's germline CDR1 is SQVTM and CDR2 ANQGSEA. This CDR3 region has 14 residues. Trimming took 4 bases from V and 0 from J, leaving 12 bases between them.

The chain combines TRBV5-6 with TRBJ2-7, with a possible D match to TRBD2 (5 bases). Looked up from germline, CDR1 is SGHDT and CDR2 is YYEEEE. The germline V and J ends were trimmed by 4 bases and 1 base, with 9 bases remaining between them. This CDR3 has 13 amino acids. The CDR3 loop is CASSRGPSYEQYF. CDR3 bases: TGTGCCAGCAGCCGAGGGCCTTCCTACGAGCAGTACTTC.

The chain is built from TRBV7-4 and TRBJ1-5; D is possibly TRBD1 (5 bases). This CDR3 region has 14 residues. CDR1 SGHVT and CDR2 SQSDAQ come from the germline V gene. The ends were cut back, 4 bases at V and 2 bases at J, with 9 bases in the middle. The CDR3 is CASSWGFGNQPQHF. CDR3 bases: TGTGCCAGCAGCTGGGGGTTTGGCAATCAGCCCCAGCATTTT.